Following are 28 T cell receptor beta chains from one sample sequenced in a study of regulatory T cells in long-lasting Graves disease. Through Arm-PCR of CDR3 regions and iRepertoire HTBI primers, TCR beta libraries were built. One entry per CDR3 protein results from TCRdb running MiXCR on the multiplex PCR reads. The sample shows some 500,000 distinct CDR3 sequences, 16% of them seen only once. Stated time point: newly diagnosed GD, antithyroid drugs for less than 3 months. There was RNA extracted from PBMCs, and the TCR library was made from it. This sample was shared with a second study, whose subject was T cells in Graves' hyperthyroidism and ophthalmopathy.

Here the sequenced sample was peripheral blood mononuclear cells (PBMCs), taken at new diagnosis, from a patient treated with antithyroid drugs. The receptors stem from a woman aged 35-60 years with Graves disease.

This clonotype was seen ten or more times. This rearrangement joins TRBV3-1 to TRBJ2-5, with 11 bases fitting TRBD2. The CDR3 extends over 17 amino acids. The junction had 6 bases not matched to a gene; V was cut back by 0 bases and J by 3 bases. Per the germline V gene, CDR1 is LGHDT and CDR2 is YNNKEL (reference sequence). CDR3 sequence: CASSQDMVAGGKETQYF. CDR3 bases: TGTGCCAGCAGCCAAGATATGGTAGCGGGGGGGAAAGAGACCCAGTACTTC.

The chain recombines TRBV9 with TRBJ1-5, with D unclear. The CDR3 extends over 13 amino acids. The V gene's germline CDR1 is SGDLS and CDR2 YYNGEE. V was clipped by 0 bases and J by 15 bases, with 16 bases between them. CDR3 sequence: CASSVGPEELGHF. In DNA, the CDR3 is TGTGCCAGCAGCGTAGGACCCGAAGAGCTGGGGCATTTT. Full variable domain (remainder filled in from reference TRBV9 and TRBJ1-5): DSGVTQTPKHLITATGQRVTLRCSPRSGDLSVYWYQQSLDQGLQFLIQYYNGEERAKGNILERFSAQQFPDLHSELNLSSLELGDSALYFCASSVGPEELGHFGDGTRLSIL.

This clonotype was recorded at least ten times. The chain has TRBV5-4 and TRBJ2-3; D perhaps matches TRBD2 (6 bases). Trimming pared 7 bases from V and 3 bases from J, leaving 21 bases between. The CDR3 extends over 16 amino acids. Germline-derived CDR1 and CDR2 are SGHNT and YYREEE (reference sequence). The CDR3 nucleotides are TGTGCCAGCCAACTTTTCGGCGCGGGGTTAACAGATACGCAGTATTTT. This gives the protein CASQLFGAGLTDTQYF.

This clonotype was found a few times. The chain couples TRBV19 to TRBJ1-2, with 9 bases identical to TRBD1. The CDR3 is 16 residues long. CDR1 is LNHDA, CDR2 SQIVND, per germline (reference sequence). V was pared by 5 bases and J by 4 bases, with 11 bases of the junction left unmatched. The CDR3 loop reads CASSPEDRGGAYGYTF. The CDR3 nucleotides read TGTGCCAGTAGTCCTGAGGACAGGGGAGGCGCCTATGGCTACACCTTC.

This clonotype was counted many times. This chain uses TRBV29-1 with TRBJ2-1; tentative D call: TRBD1 (5 bases). V was cut by 3 bases and J by 7 bases, with 13 bases left in between. In germline, CDR1 is SQVTM, CDR2 ANQGSEA. The CDR3 loop spans 13 amino acids. The CDR3 region is CSVEGQGLNEQFF. In DNA, the CDR3 is TGCAGCGTTGAGGGGCAGGGTCTGAATGAGCAGTTCTTC.

This clonotype occurred many times. The V and J genes are TRBV11-3 and TRBJ1-1; D ambiguous. The CDR3 has 13 amino acids. Between the trimmed V and J ends, which lost 6 bases and 1 base, there was a span of 9 bases. The germline CDR1 and CDR2 sequences are SGHNT and YENEEA. CDR3 residues: CASSYRTNTEAFF. CDR3 nucleotide sequence: TGTGCCAGCAGTTATCGGACGAACACTGAAGCTTTCTTT.

V and J are TRBV3-1 and TRBJ2-7, with 7 bases identical to TRBD1. CDR1 and CDR2 (germline): LGHDT, YNNKEL (reference sequence). Trimming removed 8 bases from V and 5 bases from J; junction bases left unmatched: 6. This CDR3 spans 12 amino acids. The DNA for the CDR3 is TGTGCCAGCTCCGGGACAGCAAACGAGCAGTACTTC. Its protein product is CASSGTANEQYF.

This clonotype occurred a few times. This chain links TRBV10-3 with TRBJ1-5; D gene uncertain. V shed 2 bases and J shed 0 bases, with 5 bases lying between them. This CDR3 contains 14 residues. Germline V gene sequence: CDR1 ENHRY, CDR2 SYGVKD. CDR3 nucleotide sequence: TGTGCCATCAGTGAGGGGGATAGCAATCAGCCCCAGCATTTT. Amino acid sequence: CAISEGDSNQPQHF.

J is TRBJ2-3 and V is TRBV7-3, with 8 bases aligning to TRBD1. The V gene's germline CDR1 is SGHTA and CDR2 FQGTGA. This CDR3 contains 13 residues. Trimming took 5 bases from V and 6 from J; bases not matched to a gene: 4. The CDR3 sequence is CASSQGAVDTQYF. DNA for the CDR3: TGTGCCAGCAGCCAGGGGGCGGTTGATACGCAGTATTTT.

This clonotype was counted a few times. The chain uses TRBV6-1 and TRBJ2-1; D is possibly TRBD1 (6 bases). The CDR3 runs to 16 residues. Germline loops: CDR1 MNHNS, CDR2 SASEGT. With 6 bases removed from V and 0 bases from J, the gap between germline ends came to 15 bases. CDR3 DNA sequence: TGTGCCAGCAGCGACCCGGACAGACGCTCCTACAATGAGCAGTTCTTC. It translates to CASSDPDRRSYNEQFF.

The chain has TRBV30 and TRBJ2-1; D gene uncertain. Deletions cut 1 base from V and 5 bases from J, with 18 bases between. The length of the CDR3 is 16 residues. CDR1 GTSNPN and CDR2 SVGIG come from the germline V gene (reference sequence). The CDR3 DNA follows: TGTGCCTGGAGTGCCCCCGGGCCTACATCTCACAATGAGCAGTTCTTC. Translated, it gives CAWSAPGPTSHNEQFF.

This clonotype was recorded at least ten times. V and J are TRBV7-8 and TRBJ2-7, with D hard to call. This CDR3 has 16 amino acids. The V end lost 1 base, the J end lost 4 bases, and 17 bases lay between the germline ends. CDR1 SGHVS and CDR2 FQNEAQ come from the germline V gene. DNA of the CDR3: TGTGCCAGCAGCTTAGACCGACTTCCGGGCGAATACGAGCAGTACTTC. It yields the protein CASSLDRLPGEYEQYF.

This clonotype was detected a few times. The rearrangement links TRBV2 to TRBJ2-7; TRBD2 matches 8 bases. CDR3 length equals 15 residues. Germline V gene lookup returns CDR1 SNHLY and CDR2 FYNNEI. V lost 10 bases and J lost 1; bases outside the gene matches: 12. CDR3 coding DNA: TGTGCCATCCTCGTGCGCGGGGGGTCGTCCTACGAGCAGTACTTC. Translated, it gives CAILVRGGSSYEQYF. Based on the CDR3 plus reference TRBV2 and TRBJ2-7, the full variable domain is EPEVTQTPSHQVTQMGQEVILRCVPISNHLYFYWYRQILGQKVEFLVSFYNNEISEKSEIFDDQFSVERPDGSNFTLKIRSTKLEDSAMYFCAILVRGGSSYEQYFGPGTRLTVT.

This clonotype was counted a single time. At one end the junction does not follow the germline gene, possibly because of a read error. The chain couples TRBV6-2 or TRBV6-3 to TRBJ2-3, with D perhaps matching TRBD1 (5 bases). The CDR3 contains 13 residues. Germline V lookup: CDR1 MNHEY, CDR2 SVGEGT. The CDR3 loop is CACRAGGTDTQYF. CDR3 bases: TGTGCCTGCAGGGCCGGCGGCACAGATACGCAGTATTTT.

The gene calls are TRBV4-1 and TRBJ2-7; D possibly corresponds to TRBD2 (5 bases). Trimming stripped 1 base from V and 3 bases from J, with 16 bases between. This CDR3 has 16 residues. Per germline, CDR1 MGHRA and CDR2 YSYEKL. CDR3 bases: TGCGCCAGCAGCCAAGTCGGACGGGGAGCGATCTACGAGCAGTACTTC. This gives the protein CASSQVGRGAIYEQYF.

This clonotype was detected a few times. The rearrangement joins TRBV6-2 or TRBV6-3 to TRBJ1-5; D is unclear. CDR3 length equals 15 residues. Germline CDR1 MNHEY, CDR2 SVGEGT. The V end was cut by 6 bases, the J end by 1 base, with 13 bases between. The CDR3, as DNA: TGTGCCAGCAGCCCCCTGGGGTTAAGCAATCAGCCCCAGCATTTT. Translated: CASSPLGLSNQPQHF.

This chain connects TRBV30 to TRBJ2-1; 7 nucleotides agree with TRBD2. Germline V gene data show CDR1 as GTSNPN and CDR2 as SVGIG (reference sequence). The CDR3 has 15 residues. With V trimmed by 2 bases and J by 1 base, 5 bases remained unmatched. The DNA of the CDR3 is TGTGCCTGGAGTAAACTAGCGTTATCCTACAATGAGCAGTTCTTC. Protein: CAWSKLALSYNEQFF.

This clonotype was seen a few times. This chain connects TRBV5-1 to TRBJ1-6; perhaps TRBD1 as D (5 bases). Trimming shortened V by 4 bases and J by 9 bases, and 14 bases separated the two germline ends. Germline V gene sequence: CDR1 SGHRS, CDR2 YFSETQ. The length of the CDR3 is 14 residues. This CDR3 reads CASSPYGGGSPLHF. The CDR3 region has the DNA TGCGCCAGCAGCCCCTACGGGGGTGGTTCACCCCTCCACTTT.

At least ten counts were recorded for this clonotype. V usage is TRBV7-2 and J usage is TRBJ2-1; D not resolved. Trimming took off 4 bases at V and 4 bases at J, with 11 bases between the two ends. CDR1 is SGHTA, CDR2 FQGNSA, per germline. The CDR3 covers 14 residues. This CDR3 is CASSSPQRYNEQFF. The CDR3 DNA is TGTGCCAGCAGCTCACCTCAAAGATACAATGAGCAGTTCTTC.

This clonotype was picked up many times. This rearrangement joins TRBV18 to TRBJ2-3, with D unresolved. Germline values: CDR1 KGHSH, CDR2 LQKENI. V gave up 2 bases and J gave up 4 bases, with 4 bases separating them. The length of the CDR3 is 12 residues. This CDR3 reads CASSPSSDTQYF. As DNA, the CDR3 is TGTGCCAGCTCACCAAGCTCAGATACGCAGTATTTT.

This clonotype was counted between two and nine times. CDR3 in DNA: TGTGCCACCAGCACTAAGACCCGTCAGCCCCAGCATTTT. Its protein is CATSTKTRQPQHF. The rearrangement uses TRBV15 and TRBJ1-5; D ambiguous. This CDR3 region has 13 residues. The V end lost 4 bases, the J end lost 6 bases, and 10 bases lay between the germline ends. Germline V gene lookup returns CDR1 LNHNV and CDR2 YYDKDF (reference sequence).

The chain carries TRBV7-3 and TRBJ2-2; a possible D gene is TRBD1 (6 bases). With 1 base removed from V and 9 bases from J, the gap between germline ends came to 12 bases. In germline, CDR1 is SGHTA, CDR2 FQGTGA. The CDR3 contains 14 residues. The CDR3 loop is CASSLISGTRELFF. In DNA form, the CDR3 reads TGTGCCAGCAGCTTAATCTCAGGGACACGGGAGCTGTTTTTT.

The table lists this clonotype with a few counts. This chain connects TRBV20-1 to TRBJ1-3; possibly TRBD1 for D (5 bases). The V gene's germline CDR1 is DFQATT and CDR2 SNEGSKA (reference sequence). With 6 bases removed from V and 5 bases from J, the gap between germline ends came to 17 bases. The CDR3 is made up of 14 amino acids. CDR3 loop: CSAPRGGDRNTIYF. For the CDR3, the DNA is TGCAGTGCACCCCGCGGGGGTGATCGAAACACCATATATTTT.

This chain joins TRBV19 and TRBJ2-1, with 16 bases fitting TRBD2. Germline CDR1 LNHDA, CDR2 SQIVND (reference sequence). V gave up 3 bases and J gave up 8 bases; unmatched junction bases: 16. The CDR3 consists of 20 residues. The DNA of the CDR3 is TGTGCCAGTAGTATTTCAGGGACTAGCGGGGGGGCCGGATGGGTCGATGAGCAGTTCTTC. Translated, it gives CASSISGTSGGAGWVDEQFF.

This clonotype has more than one count but fewer than ten. The chain recombines TRBV29-1 with TRBJ2-5; 12 bases align to TRBD2. The CDR3 has 13 amino acids. Germline values: CDR1 SQVTM, CDR2 ANQGSEA. Trimming cost V 5 bases and J 7 bases; bases outside gene matches: 5. The CDR3 sequence is CSVRTSGAGTQYF. The CDR3 DNA reads TGCAGCGTTCGGACTAGCGGGGCCGGGACCCAGTACTTC.

This clonotype was seen ten or more times. The J gene is TRBJ1-1, the V gene TRBV6-1, with TRBD1 as a possible D gene (6 bases). From germline, CDR1 is MNHNS and CDR2 SASEGT. The ends were cut back, 5 bases at V and 1 base at J, with 11 bases in the middle. The CDR3 is made up of 14 amino acids. The DNA of the CDR3 is TGTGCCAGCAGTATCGACAGGAGGAACACTGAAGCTTTCTTT. This gives the protein CASSIDRRNTEAFF.

A few counts support this clonotype. The chain recombines TRBV3-1 with TRBJ2-7, with D hard to call. Germline assignment: CDR1 LGHDT and CDR2 YNNKEL (reference sequence). This CDR3 region has 15 residues. The V gene lost 0 bases and the J gene lost 1 base, with 10 bases spanning the gap. CDR3 amino acids: CASSQDRGDSYEQYF. CDR3 bases: TGTGCCAGCAGCCAAGATCGTGGGGATTCCTACGAGCAGTACTTC.

This clonotype has a count of ten or more. CDR3 coding DNA: TGTGCCAGCAGCTCGGGACAGGGGGTCATCAATGAGCAGTTCTTC. Translating gives CASSSGQGVINEQFF. The rearrangement uses TRBV11-3 and TRBJ2-1; 11 bases are a match to TRBD1. Losses at the gene ends were 4 bases for V and 6 bases for J; bases not matched to a gene: 5. The germline gives CDR1 SGHNT, CDR2 YENEEA. The length of the CDR3 is 15 residues.